This TCR beta chain was recovered during a study of post-analysis software for immune sequencing data. As for the study in general: Relapsing-remitting, secondary progressive and progressive-relapsing multiple sclerosis were all included among the disease courses.

Prepared libraries of TCR beta cDNA carried unique molecular identifiers. The yield from about 1 to 10 million T cells was around 500,000 cDNA molecules in total. TCRdb re-called the PCR reads with MiXCR, one entry per CDR3 protein. The profile shows roughly 650,000 distinct CDR3 sequences, over 45% of them singletons. The J segment lost 3 bases and the V segment lost 0 bases, leaving 5 bases of the junction unmatched. This CDR3 spans 15 amino acids. CDR1 DFQATT and CDR2 SNEGSKA come from the germline V gene (reference sequence). Study-wide points: When the samples were clustered directly with F measure, those that had been prepared in the same batch showed strong co-clustering. Patients had higher frequencies than controls of a handful of TRBV segments, including TRBV5-6, TRBV5-1 and TRBV20-1. For normalized Chao1 diversity, multiple sclerosis patients scored significantly lower than controls did.

There are a few counts of this clonotype. The antigen is unknown. This clonotype originated in a girl aged 2 to 10 with multiple sclerosis. The rearrangement joins TRBV20-1 to TRBJ2-5; 9 bases fit TRBD2. The specimen was blood. CDR3 nucleotides: TGCAGTGCTAGAGATGGGCGACTAGCGGAAGAGACCCAGTACTTC. Encoded protein: CSARDGRLAEETQYF.